This paragraph reports one T cell receptor (beta chain). Its matching antigen is unknown. These data belong to a study of shared clonotypes between healthy human individuals. TCRdb keeps only in-frame clones here, not all; method: immunoSEQ multiplex PCR. Among around 1,900,000 clones, about 94% were seen once, and the ten largest hold around 1.7%. This CDR3 has 14 residues. In germline, CDR1 is MNHEY, CDR2 SMNVEV (reference sequence). V dropped 0 bases and J dropped 5 bases, with 11 bases sitting between them. CD45RO-negative CD8 cells positively selected for CCR7 made up the naive population, which excluded terminally differentiated effector memory CD45RA+ cells. Findings of the study overall: A generally larger estimated richness was seen in naive subsets than in memory subsets.

The chain uses TRBV27 and TRBJ2-7; no reliable D call. The sequencing input was naive CD8+ T cells from PBMCs. This TCR was recovered from a man younger than 35 in good health. Some clones in this sample may be carry-over from other donors' samples. Here the CDR3 reads CASSLSGRPNEQYF. For the CDR3, the DNA is TGTGCCAGCAGTTTATCCGGTCGGCCCAACGAGCAGTACTTC.